This T cell receptor (beta chain) was identified in a study of breast tumors, draining lymph nodes, adjacent tissues. Regarding the study as a whole: Luminal-like breast cancer showed significantly higher tumor–nontumor repertoire similarity than basal-like. Data only fit, rather than demonstrated, lymph node origin of most tumor T cells. Findings are consistent with lymph node origin and intratumoral expansion of most tumor T cells. Tumors had less TCR diversity than lymph nodes, more than nontumor tissue.

Germline CDR1 reads LGHNA; CDR2 reads YNFKEQ. Trimming cost V 0 bases and J 7 bases; bases outside gene matches: 7. The CDR3 length is 17 residues. The lymph nodes were axillary draining lymph nodes from breast cancer patients. This clonotype was picked up many times. Its target is unknown. TCRdb reanalysed the multiplex PCR reads using MiXCR and keeps one entry per CDR3 protein. The table includes around 290,000 distinct CDR3 sequences, 30% detected once. Sequenced material: axillary lymph node tissue. This sequence was found in a female donor with breast cancer. Some clones in this sample may be carry-over from other donors' samples. This chain joins TRBV4-2 and TRBJ2-1, with 12 nucleotides matching TRBD2. This chain's CDR3 is CASSQDLAGGPGNEQFF. CDR3 in DNA: TGTGCCAGCAGCCAAGATCTAGCGGGAGGGCCGGGGAATGAGCAGTTCTTC.